One and the same sample provided the 17 T cell receptor beta chains below, sequenced in a study of OX40 agonist ivuxolimab in advanced cancers. The receptor library was made with the immunoSEQ multiplex PCR assay. Imported from immuneACCESS, the table was reduced by TCRdb to in-frame sequences with V and J called. These copies leave out some clones; in studies compared against another copy, an unresolved V gene accounts for under half, and the cause of the remainder is not known. The sample table holds 80,000 or so clones, of which over 85% were seen once. About 0.61% of the sample is in the top ten clones. Sample: CD4+ or CD8+ T cells sorted from blood, taken in a trial of the OX40 agonist ivuxolimab. The receptors were sampled from an adult with an advanced solid tumor such as melanoma, head and neck, liver or kidney cancer.

The V and J genes are TRBV6-6 and TRBJ1-2; 9 nucleotides line up with TRBD1. Germline assignment: CDR1 MNHNY and CDR2 SVGAGI (reference sequence). J gave up 1 base and V 5 bases, and 2 bases lay outside the gene matches. The CDR3 extends over 14 amino acids. The CDR3: CASSTGQGNYGYTF. In DNA, the CDR3 is TGTGCCAGCAGTACGGGACAGGGTAACTATGGCTACACCTTC.

V is TRBV19 and J is TRBJ2-2; tentatively, D is TRBD1 (5 bases). The CDR3 runs 16 residues. Germline CDR1 and CDR2: LNHDA and SQIVND (reference sequence). Deletions cut 3 bases from V and 3 bases from J, with 14 bases between. CDR3 DNA: TGTGCCAGTAGTATCATAGGGGTAGGGGACACCGGGGAGCTGTTTTTT. It is translated as CASSIIGVGDTGELFF.

The chain carries TRBV11-2 and TRBJ2-7, with 11 bases fitting TRBD2. The CDR3 contains 14 residues. CDR1 and CDR2 (germline): SGHAT, FQNNGV. The trim removed 7 bases at V and 0 bases at J, leaving 2 bases unmatched. The CDR3 bases are TGTGCCAGCAAAACTAGCGGGAGCTCCTACGAGCAGTACTTC. Amino acids: CASKTSGSSYEQYF.

The rearrangement links TRBV30 to TRBJ2-6; D tentatively fits TRBD1 or TRBD2 (5 bases each). Trimming removed 4 bases at V and 0 bases at J, with 16 bases between. The CDR3 contains 17 residues. Looked up from germline, CDR1 is GTSNPN and CDR2 is SVGIG (reference sequence). The CDR3 region has the DNA TGTGCCTGGATGGGACCCAGGGTCCTCTCTGGGGCCAACGTCCTGACTTTC. Translated: CAWMGPRVLSGANVLTF.

The J gene is TRBJ2-1, the V gene TRBV5-1; no clear D gene. CDR1 and CDR2 from the germline V gene are SGHRS and YFSETQ. The CDR3 spans 13 residues. V was shortened by 0 bases and J by 9 bases, with 10 bases between the two germline ends. The CDR3 spells CASSLGLSSEQFF. DNA of the CDR3: TGCGCCAGCAGCTTGGGTTTGTCCTCTGAGCAGTTCTTC.

V is TRBV6-1 and J is TRBJ2-7; D may match TRBD1 or TRBD2 (5 bases each). Per germline, CDR1 MNHNS and CDR2 SASEGT. This CDR3 spans 15 amino acids. With 5 bases removed from V and 7 bases from J, the gap between germline ends came to 21 bases. CDR3 sequence (DNA): TGTGCCAGCAGTAGAATTCGGGACCCAGCTACAGAGCAGTACTTC. Amino acid sequence: CASSRIRDPATEQYF.

The CDR3 sequence is CASSSNQSPASSGELFF. The DNA for the CDR3 is TGTGCCAGCAGCTCGAACCAAAGCCCAGCGTCCTCCGGGGAGCTGTTTTTT. This chain joins TRBV7-8 and TRBJ2-2; no definite D call. CDR1 is SGHVS and CDR2 is FQNEAQ in the germline V gene. Trimming took off 4 bases at V and 6 bases at J, with 21 bases between the two ends. There are 17 residues in the CDR3.

The chain is built from TRBV18 and TRBJ1-2; 8 nucleotides agree with TRBD1. Unmatched junction bases numbered 9, after V lost 3 bases and J lost 9 bases. The CDR3 totals 14 residues. Per the germline V gene, CDR1 is KGHSH and CDR2 is LQKENI. CDR3 in amino acids: CASSPDRAGRSYTF. For the CDR3, the DNA is TGTGCCAGCTCACCGGACAGGGCGGGTCGGAGCTACACCTTC. The whole variable domain, remainder taken from reference TRBV18 and TRBJ1-2, is NAGVMQNPRHLVRRRGQEARLRCSPMKGHSHVYWYRQLPEEGLKFMVYLQKENIIDESGMPKERFSAEFPKEGPSILRIQQVVRGDSAAYFCASSPDRAGRSYTFGSGTRLTVV.

The gene calls are TRBV10-3 and TRBJ2-3; TRBD1 is a possible D gene (6 bases). V dropped 2 bases and J dropped 2 bases, with 11 bases sitting between them. Germline V gene lookup returns CDR1 ENHRY and CDR2 SYGVKD. This CDR3 contains 15 residues. The CDR3 DNA sequence: TGTGCCATCAGTGAGCAGGGGTCGGTCACAGATACGCAGTATTTT. Amino acid sequence: CAISEQGSVTDTQYF.

The CDR3 loop is CASSPRGTSGNTIYF. CDR3 bases: TGTGCCAGCAGCCCGCGCGGTACTTCTGGAAACACCATATATTTT. This chain connects TRBV9 to TRBJ1-3; no clear D. The germline CDR1 and CDR2 sequences are SGDLS and YYNGEE. Trimming took off 4 bases at V and 1 base at J, with 12 bases between the two ends. CDR3 length: 15 amino acids.

V is TRBV2 and J is TRBJ1-4; the match to TRBD1 covers 7 bases. The germline gives CDR1 SNHLY, CDR2 FYNNEI. The CDR3 length is 13 residues. Trimming removed 8 bases from V and 5 bases from J; junction bases left unmatched: 5. CDR3 sequence reads: CASLGTDNEKLFF. CDR3 DNA: TGTGCCAGCCTCGGGACAGACAATGAAAAACTGTTTTTT.

The V gene is TRBV18, the J gene TRBJ2-1; 9 bases are a match to TRBD1. CDR3 length equals 15 residues. Germline trimming cut 2 bases from V and 7 bases from J; bases unmatched to any gene: 6. From germline, CDR1 is KGHSH and CDR2 LQKENI. The CDR3 protein is CASSPSGQGINEQFF. CDR3 sequence (DNA): TGTGCCAGCTCACCAAGTGGACAGGGGATTAATGAGCAGTTCTTC.

The chain combines TRBV19 with TRBJ1-2, with 9 bases fitting TRBD1. The CDR3 loop spans 13 amino acids. After removal of 5 bases from V and 6 bases from J, the junction contained 4 bases not matched to a gene. Germline CDR1 reads LNHDA; CDR2 reads SQIVND (reference sequence). This CDR3 is CASSPGQGNGYTF. The DNA for the CDR3 is TGTGCCAGTAGTCCGGGACAGGGAAATGGCTACACCTTC. Combining the CDR3 with reference TRBV19 and TRBJ1-2 gives the whole variable domain DGGITQSPKYLFRKEGQNVTLSCEQNLNHDAMYWYRQDPGQGLRLIYYSQIVNDFQKGDIAEGYSVSREKKESFPLTVTSAQKNPTAFYLCASSPGQGNGYTFGSGTRLTVV.

This rearrangement joins TRBV18 to TRBJ2-1, with 8 bases fitting TRBD1. After removal of 4 bases from V and 3 bases from J, the junction contained 11 bases not matched to a gene. The CDR3 runs to 17 residues. CDR1 and CDR2 from the germline V gene are KGHSH and LQKENI. Here the CDR3 DNA reads TGTGCCAGCTCACTCTCGGGACAGGACGGTTTCTACAATGAGCAGTTCTTC. Residues: CASSLSGQDGFYNEQFF.

As DNA, the CDR3 is TGTGCCAGTACCCCACAGGGGGGTCTGCCCAATGAGCAGTTCTTC. Protein sequence: CASTPQGGLPNEQFF. V is TRBV19 and J is TRBJ2-1, with 8 bases aligning to TRBD1. The V segment lost 7 bases and the J segment 6 bases; nucleotides outside the gene matches: 11. This CDR3 region has 15 residues. Germline V gene data show CDR1 as LNHDA and CDR2 as SQIVND (reference sequence).

V is TRBV5-4 and J is TRBJ2-3; 11 bases align to TRBD2. With V trimmed by 4 bases and J by 1 base, 8 bases remained unmatched. Germline CDR1 is SGHNT and CDR2 is YYREEE (reference sequence). This CDR3 is 17 amino acids long. CDR3 protein: CASSRREGLAGTDTQYF. The CDR3 DNA reads TGTGCCAGCAGCCGGAGGGAGGGACTAGCGGGCACAGATACGCAGTATTTT.

The chain is built from TRBV10-1 and TRBJ2-2; D gene uncertain. Germline CDR1 and CDR2: WNHNN and SYGVQD (reference sequence). This CDR3 spans 13 amino acids. Trimming removed 8 bases from V and 4 bases from J, with 11 bases in between. CDR3 nucleotide sequence: TGCGCCAGCCGGCCGGGTGGCACCGGGGAGCTGTTTTTT. Residues: CASRPGGTGELFF.